Below are 14 T cell receptor beta chains sequenced from a single sample in a study of T cell repertoires in cytomegalovirus infection. TCRdb re-derived calls from the reads in MiXCR, one entry per CDR3 protein. The table lists approximately 500,000 distinct CDR3 sequences, about 11% of them singletons, with roughly a tenth in the top ten. The specimen sequenced was PBMCs. The receptors were gathered from a human donor in good health (CMV status not recorded). Some clones in this sample may be carry-over from other donors' samples.

As concerns this clonotype: A clone one base away is much larger, so this may be a read error. The rearrangement uses TRBV28 and TRBJ1-5; 7 bases match TRBD1. CDR1 is MDHEN, CDR2 SYDVKM, per germline. This CDR3 is 16 amino acids long. The CDR3 nucleotides read TGTGCCATCAGTTTATTATCGACAGGGAGGGTTCAGCCCCAGCATTTT. Its translation is CAISLLSTGRVQPQHF.

In its sample, this clonotype was seen many times. V is TRBV19 and J is TRBJ2-1; TRBD2 matches at 7 bases. Unmatched junction bases numbered 6, after V lost 3 bases and J lost 4 bases. Germline V gene data show CDR1 as LNHDA and CDR2 as SQIVND (reference sequence). This CDR3 has 15 amino acids. CDR3 region: CASSMRDYLYNEQFF. The DNA for the CDR3 is TGTGCCAGTAGTATGAGGGACTACCTGTACAATGAGCAGTTCTTC.

This clonotype was seen ten or more times. The rearrangement uses TRBV11-1 and TRBJ2-2; 7 bases align to TRBD1. Germline CDR1 is SGHAT and CDR2 is FQDESV (reference sequence). J lost 1 base, V lost 6 bases, and 2 bases had no gene match. CDR3 length: 14 residues. Written as DNA, the CDR3 is TGTGCCAGCAGGGGACAGAAGAACACCGGGGAGCTGTTTTTT. It encodes CASRGQKNTGELFF. Full variable domain (rest looked up from reference TRBV11-1 and TRBJ2-2): EAEVAQSPRYKITEKSQAVAFWCDPISGHATLYWYRQILGQGPELLVQFQDESVVDDSQLPKDRFSAERLKGVDSTLKIQPAELGDSAMYLCASRGQKNTGELFFGEGSRLTVL.

This clonotype was seen many times. This chain joins TRBV24-1 and TRBJ2-3; D unclear. The ends were cut back, 5 bases at V and 7 bases at J, with 6 bases in the middle. The CDR3 is 11 amino acids. Germline CDR1 and CDR2: KGHDR and SFDVKD. The CDR3 sequence: CATSALNTQYF. The DNA of the CDR3 is TGTGCCACCAGTGCACTGAATACGCAGTATTTT.

This clonotype was detected once. The gene calls are TRBV3-1 and TRBJ1-5; the match to TRBD1 covers 7 bases. The CDR3 runs to 16 residues. J lost 3 bases, V lost 0 bases, and 5 bases had no gene match. CDR1 is LGHDT, CDR2 YNNKEL, per germline (reference sequence). Here the CDR3 reads CASSQDPTGTNQPQHF. The CDR3 DNA is TGTGCCAGCAGCCAAGACCCGACAGGGACCAATCAGCCCCAGCATTTT.

This clonotype showed up many times. V is TRBV28 and J is TRBJ2-7; TRBD1 matches at 8 bases. The CDR3 is 14 amino acids. In germline, CDR1 is MDHEN, CDR2 SYDVKM. The V segment lost 4 bases and the J segment 3 bases; nucleotides outside the gene matches: 5. DNA for the CDR3: TGTGCCAGCAGTTATCAGGGGGCATTCTACGAGCAGTACTTC. Translated: CASSYQGAFYEQYF.

This clonotype was seen ten or more times. The chain employs TRBV12-3 or TRBV12-4 and TRBJ1-1; D is uncertain. V lost 2 bases, J lost 3 bases, and 13 bases lay in between. The CDR3 extends over 15 amino acids. The CDR3 here is CASSLTGSGDTEAFF. The CDR3 nucleotides are TGTGCCAGCAGTTTAACTGGCAGCGGGGACACTGAAGCTTTCTTT.

There are many counts of this clonotype. The chain carries TRBV28 and TRBJ1-1; TRBD1 agrees at 9 bases. Germline V CDR1 and CDR2: MDHEN, SYDVKM. The CDR3 loop spans 15 amino acids. Trimming at V came to 6 bases and at J to 4 bases, leaving 9 bases not matched to a gene. The CDR3 loop is CASRAPGQGTTEAFF. The CDR3 DNA follows: TGTGCCAGCAGGGCGCCGGGACAGGGAACCACTGAAGCTTTCTTT.

This clonotype was found a few times. V is TRBV5-1 and J is TRBJ2-5; weak D call: TRBD1 (5 bases). The CDR3 has 14 residues. V was trimmed by 5 bases and J by 2 bases, leaving 13 bases between them. CDR1 is SGHRS and CDR2 is YFSETQ in the germline V gene. CDR3 protein: CASRFQGEQETQYF. The DNA for the CDR3 is TGCGCCAGCAGATTTCAGGGCGAACAAGAGACCCAGTACTTC.

This clonotype was seen repeatedly, ten times or more. DNA for the CDR3: TGTGCCAGCAGCAGGGACACCGGTCAAGAGACCCAGTACTTC. It specifies CASSRDTGQETQYF. This chain connects TRBV7-2 to TRBJ2-5; a possible D gene is TRBD1 (6 bases). Germline CDR1 reads SGHTA; CDR2 reads FQGNSA. Trimming cost V 5 bases and J 2 bases, with 12 bases left between them. The length of the CDR3 is 14 residues.

The V and J genes are TRBV2 and TRBJ2-3, with D possibly matching TRBD2 (6 bases). CDR1 and CDR2 from the germline V gene are SNHLY and FYNNEI. This CDR3 is 14 amino acids long. V gave up 7 bases and J gave up 1 base, with 12 bases separating them. The CDR3 spells CASMRGLGTDTQYF. In DNA, the CDR3 is TGTGCCAGCATGAGGGGACTCGGCACAGATACGCAGTATTTT.

In this sample, this clonotype turned up a few times. The V and J genes are TRBV4-1 and TRBJ1-6; D is ambiguous. Trimming cost V 8 bases and J 5 bases, with 16 bases left between them. The CDR3 is made up of 15 amino acids. CDR1 is MGHRA, CDR2 YSYEKL, per germline. CDR3 residues: CASGKRWEDNSPLHF. DNA for the CDR3: TGCGCCAGCGGGAAACGGTGGGAGGATAATTCACCCCTCCACTTT.

To note about this clonotype: A much larger clone differs from this one at a single base, so this may be a read error. The chain links TRBV6-2 or TRBV6-3 to TRBJ2-1, with a weak D call TRBD1 (5 bases). Trimming cost V 4 bases and J 0 bases, with 10 bases left between them. From germline, CDR1 is MNHEY and CDR2 SVGEGT. This CDR3 spans 15 amino acids. DNA for the CDR3: TGTGCCAGCAGTTTGGACACCATCTCCTACAATGAGCAGTTCTTC. Protein product: CASSLDTISYNEQFF.

This clonotype was detected ten times or more. V usage is TRBV7-9 and J usage is TRBJ2-5; tentative D call: TRBD2 (5 bases). Germline assignment: CDR1 SEHNR and CDR2 FQNEAQ (reference sequence). There are 15 residues in the CDR3. V shed 3 bases and J shed 5 bases, with 16 bases lying between them. CDR3 sequence (DNA): TGTGCCAGCAGCTTTTACCCGGACTTTAAGGAGACCCAGTACTTC. Protein product: CASSFYPDFKETQYF. The whole variable domain, remainder taken from reference TRBV7-9 and TRBJ2-5, is DTGVSQNPRHKITKRGQNVTFRCDPISEHNRLYWYRQTLGQGPEFLTYFQNEAQLEKSRLLSDRFSAERPKGSFSTLEIQRTEQGDSAMYLCASSFYPDFKETQYFGPGTRLLVL.